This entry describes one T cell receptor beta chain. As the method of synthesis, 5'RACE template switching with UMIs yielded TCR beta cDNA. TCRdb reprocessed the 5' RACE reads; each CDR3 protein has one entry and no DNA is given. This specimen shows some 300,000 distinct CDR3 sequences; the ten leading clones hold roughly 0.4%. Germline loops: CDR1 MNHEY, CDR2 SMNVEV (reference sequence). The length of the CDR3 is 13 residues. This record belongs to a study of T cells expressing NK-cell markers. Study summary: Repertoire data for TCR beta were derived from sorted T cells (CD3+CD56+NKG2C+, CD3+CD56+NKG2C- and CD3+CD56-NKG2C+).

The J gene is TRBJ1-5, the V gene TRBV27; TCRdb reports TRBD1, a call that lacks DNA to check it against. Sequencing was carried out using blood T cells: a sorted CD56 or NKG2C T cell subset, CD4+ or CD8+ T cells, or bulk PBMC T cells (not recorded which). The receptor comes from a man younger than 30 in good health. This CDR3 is CASSQIGGQPQHF.